This T cell receptor (beta chain) was sequenced in a study of blood T cell repertoires in COVID-19. For the study at large: Both acute and convalescent COVID-19 samples were obtained from the United States, Italy and Spain.

The table came from immunoSEQ multiplex PCR; TCRdb's copy has only in-frame clones and leaves some out. The repertoire consists of around 140,000 clones, with about four fifths occurring once and the leading ten covering 8% to 9%. The CDR3 is 11 residues long. CDR1 and CDR2 (germline): MNHEY, SVGAGI. The V end was cut by 6 bases, the J end by 6 bases, with 7 bases between. The sequenced sample was peripheral blood. This clonotype was sampled from a man aged 25 to 40 with COVID-19, enrolled during active disease. The V and J genes are TRBV6-5 and TRBJ2-3; D might be TRBD2 (6 bases). This chain's CDR3 is CASSRGDTQYF. The DNA of the CDR3 is TGTGCCAGCAGCCGGGGGGATACGCAGTATTTT.